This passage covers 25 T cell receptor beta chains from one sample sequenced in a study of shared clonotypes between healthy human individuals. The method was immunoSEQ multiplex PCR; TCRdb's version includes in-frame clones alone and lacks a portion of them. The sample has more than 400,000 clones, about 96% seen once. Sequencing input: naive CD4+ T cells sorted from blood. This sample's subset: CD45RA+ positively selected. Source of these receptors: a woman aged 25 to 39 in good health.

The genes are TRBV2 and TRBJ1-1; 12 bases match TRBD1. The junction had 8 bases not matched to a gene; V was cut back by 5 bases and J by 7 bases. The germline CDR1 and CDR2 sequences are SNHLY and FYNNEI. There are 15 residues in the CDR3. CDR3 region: CASSKGQGALVEAFF. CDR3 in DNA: TGTGCCAGCAGTAAGGGACAGGGGGCGCTTGTTGAAGCTTTCTTT.

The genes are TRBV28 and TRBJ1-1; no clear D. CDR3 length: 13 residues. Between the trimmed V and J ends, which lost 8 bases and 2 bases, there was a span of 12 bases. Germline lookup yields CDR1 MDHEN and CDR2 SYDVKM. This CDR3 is CASGRSPNTEAFF. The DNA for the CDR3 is TGTGCCAGCGGACGATCCCCTAACACTGAAGCTTTCTTT.

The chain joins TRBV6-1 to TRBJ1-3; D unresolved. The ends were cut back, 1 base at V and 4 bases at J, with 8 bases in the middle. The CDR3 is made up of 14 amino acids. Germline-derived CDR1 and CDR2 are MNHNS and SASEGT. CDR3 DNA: TGTGCCAGCAGTGAAGTAGTGGGAGGAAACACCATATATTTT. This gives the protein CASSEVVGGNTIYF.

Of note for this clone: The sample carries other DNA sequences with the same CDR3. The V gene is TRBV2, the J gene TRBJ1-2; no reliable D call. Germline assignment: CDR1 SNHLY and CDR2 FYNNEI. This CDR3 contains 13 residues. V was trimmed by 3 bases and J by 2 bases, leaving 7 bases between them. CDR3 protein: CASSEGQNYGYTF. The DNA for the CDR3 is TGTGCCAGCAGTGAGGGTCAGAACTATGGCTACACCTTC. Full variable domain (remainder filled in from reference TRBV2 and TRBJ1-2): EPEVTQTPSHQVTQMGQEVILRCVPISNHLYFYWYRQILGQKVEFLVSFYNNEISEKSEIFDDQFSVERPDGSNFTLKIRSTKLEDSAMYFCASSEGQNYGYTFGSGTRLTVV.

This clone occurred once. The CDR3 region is CASSFQTSGTYEQYF. CDR3 sequence (DNA): TGTGCCAGCAGTTTCCAGACTAGCGGAACCTACGAGCAGTACTTC. This chain uses TRBV28 with TRBJ2-7, with 9 bases identical to TRBD2. This CDR3 is built from 15 residues. Per germline, CDR1 MDHEN and CDR2 SYDVKM. The trim removed 3 bases at V and 2 bases at J, leaving 5 bases unmatched.

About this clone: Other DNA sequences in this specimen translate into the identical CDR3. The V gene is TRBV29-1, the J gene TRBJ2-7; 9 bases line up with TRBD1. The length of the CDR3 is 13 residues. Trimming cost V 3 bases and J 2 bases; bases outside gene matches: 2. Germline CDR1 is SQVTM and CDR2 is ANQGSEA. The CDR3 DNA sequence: TGCAGCGTTGAGGGACAGGGCACCTACGAGCAGTACTTC. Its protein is CSVEGQGTYEQYF.

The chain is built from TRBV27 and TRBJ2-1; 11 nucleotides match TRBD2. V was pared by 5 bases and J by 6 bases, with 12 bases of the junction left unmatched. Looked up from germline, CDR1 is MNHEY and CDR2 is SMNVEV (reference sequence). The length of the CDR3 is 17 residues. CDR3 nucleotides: TGTGCCAGCAGTCGAGAAGTACTAGCGGGAGAGGTCAATGAGCAGTTCTTC. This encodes CASSREVLAGEVNEQFF.

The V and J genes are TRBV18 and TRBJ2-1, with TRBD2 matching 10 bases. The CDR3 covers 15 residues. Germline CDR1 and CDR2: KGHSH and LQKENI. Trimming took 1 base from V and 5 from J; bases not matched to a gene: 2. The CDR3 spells CASSPLGLADNEQFF. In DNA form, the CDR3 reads TGTGCCAGCTCACCACTTGGACTAGCGGACAATGAGCAGTTCTTC. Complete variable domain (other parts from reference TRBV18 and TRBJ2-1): NAGVMQNPRHLVRRRGQEARLRCSPMKGHSHVYWYRQLPEEGLKFMVYLQKENIIDESGMPKERFSAEFPKEGPSILRIQQVVRGDSAAYFCASSPLGLADNEQFFGPGTRLTVL.

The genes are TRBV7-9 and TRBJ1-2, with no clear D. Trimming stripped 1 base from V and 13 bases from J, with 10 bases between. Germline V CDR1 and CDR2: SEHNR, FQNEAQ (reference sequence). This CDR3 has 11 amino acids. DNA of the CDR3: TGTGCCAGCAGCTTAGTTCGTGGGCTCACCTTC. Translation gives CASSLVRGLTF.

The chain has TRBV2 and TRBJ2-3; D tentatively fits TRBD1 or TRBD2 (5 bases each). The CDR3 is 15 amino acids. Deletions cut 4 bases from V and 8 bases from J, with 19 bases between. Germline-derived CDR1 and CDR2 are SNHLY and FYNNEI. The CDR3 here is CASSVQEALAGTQYF. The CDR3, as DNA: TGTGCCAGCAGTGTACAGGAGGCCCTAGCTGGTACGCAGTATTTT.

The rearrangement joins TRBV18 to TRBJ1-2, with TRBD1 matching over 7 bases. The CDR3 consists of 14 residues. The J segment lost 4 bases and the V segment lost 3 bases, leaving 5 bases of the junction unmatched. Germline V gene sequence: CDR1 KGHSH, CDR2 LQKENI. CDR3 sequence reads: CASSPIQGSYGYTF. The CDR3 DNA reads TGTGCCAGCTCACCTATACAGGGGTCCTATGGCTACACCTTC.

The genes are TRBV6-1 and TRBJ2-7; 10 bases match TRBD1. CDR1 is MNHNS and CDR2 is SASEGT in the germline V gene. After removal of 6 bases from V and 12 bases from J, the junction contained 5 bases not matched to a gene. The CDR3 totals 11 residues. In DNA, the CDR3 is TGTGCCAGCAGGGGGACAGGGGATCCGTACTTC. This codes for CASRGTGDPYF.

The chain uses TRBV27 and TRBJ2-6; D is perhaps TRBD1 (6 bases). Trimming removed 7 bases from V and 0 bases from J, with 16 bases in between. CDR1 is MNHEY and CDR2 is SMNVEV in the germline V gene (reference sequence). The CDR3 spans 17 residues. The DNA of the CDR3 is TGTGCCAGCAAGGGGACACCTCTACCCTCTGGGGCCAACGTCCTGACTTTC. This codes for CASKGTPLPSGANVLTF.

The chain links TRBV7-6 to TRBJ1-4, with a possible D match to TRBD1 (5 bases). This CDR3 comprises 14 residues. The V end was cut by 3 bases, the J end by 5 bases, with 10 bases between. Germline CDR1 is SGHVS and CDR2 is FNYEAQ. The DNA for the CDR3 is TGTGCCAGCAGCTTCGGGGGATTGAATGAAAAACTGTTTTTT. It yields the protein CASSFGGLNEKLFF.

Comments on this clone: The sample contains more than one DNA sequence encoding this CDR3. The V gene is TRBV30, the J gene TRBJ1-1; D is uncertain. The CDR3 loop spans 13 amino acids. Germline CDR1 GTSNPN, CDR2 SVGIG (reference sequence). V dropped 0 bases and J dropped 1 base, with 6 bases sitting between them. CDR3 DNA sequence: TGTGCCTGGAGTGTTAGTGAGAACACTGAAGCTTTCTTT. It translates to CAWSVSENTEAFF.

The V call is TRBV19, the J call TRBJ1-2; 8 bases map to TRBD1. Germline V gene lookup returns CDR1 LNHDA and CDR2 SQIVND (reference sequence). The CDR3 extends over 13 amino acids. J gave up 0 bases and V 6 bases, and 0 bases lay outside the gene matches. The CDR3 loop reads CASRDRANYGYTF. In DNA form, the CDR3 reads TGTGCCAGTAGGGACAGGGCTAACTATGGCTACACCTTC.

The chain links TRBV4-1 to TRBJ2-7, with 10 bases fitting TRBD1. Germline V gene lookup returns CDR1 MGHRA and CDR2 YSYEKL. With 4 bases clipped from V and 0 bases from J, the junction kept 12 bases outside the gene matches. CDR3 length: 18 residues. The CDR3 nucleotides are TGCGCCAGCAGCCGCCTACCCGGGACAGGGGTCCTCTCCTACGAGCAGTACTTC. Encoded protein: CASSRLPGTGVLSYEQYF.

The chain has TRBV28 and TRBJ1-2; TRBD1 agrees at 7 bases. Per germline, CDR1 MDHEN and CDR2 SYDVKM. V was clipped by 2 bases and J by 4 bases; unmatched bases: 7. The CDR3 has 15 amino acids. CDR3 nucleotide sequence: TGTGCCAGCAGTTTAGAATCCGGGACAGCCTATGGCTACACCTTC. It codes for CASSLESGTAYGYTF.

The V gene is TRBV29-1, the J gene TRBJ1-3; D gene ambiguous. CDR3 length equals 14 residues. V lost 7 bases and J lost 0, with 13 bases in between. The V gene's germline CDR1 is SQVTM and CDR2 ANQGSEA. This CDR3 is CSALGRSSGNTIYF. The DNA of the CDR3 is TGCAGCGCCCTCGGACGGAGCTCTGGAAACACCATATATTTT.

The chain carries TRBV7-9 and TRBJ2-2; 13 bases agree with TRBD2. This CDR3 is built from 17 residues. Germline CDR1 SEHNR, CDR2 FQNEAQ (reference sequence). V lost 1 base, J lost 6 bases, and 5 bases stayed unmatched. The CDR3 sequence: CASSLGTSGSRAGELFF. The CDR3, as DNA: TGTGCCAGCAGCTTAGGGACTAGCGGGAGCCGGGCCGGGGAGCTGTTTTTT.

The DNA of the CDR3 is TGTGCCAGTAGTATGTCCCAGGGGGGGATGAACACTGAAGCTTTCTTT. This codes for CASSMSQGGMNTEAFF. V is TRBV19 and J is TRBJ1-1; 7 bases are shared with TRBD1. The CDR3 consists of 16 residues. Per the germline V gene, CDR1 is LNHDA and CDR2 is SQIVND (reference sequence). Trimming at V came to 3 bases and at J to 0 bases, leaving 7 bases not matched to a gene.

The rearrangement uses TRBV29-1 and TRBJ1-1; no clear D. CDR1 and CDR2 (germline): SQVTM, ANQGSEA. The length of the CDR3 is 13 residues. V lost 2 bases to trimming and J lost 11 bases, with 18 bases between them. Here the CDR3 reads CSVEKRLSYDAFF. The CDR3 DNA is TGCAGCGTTGAAAAAAGATTAAGTTACGACGCTTTCTTT. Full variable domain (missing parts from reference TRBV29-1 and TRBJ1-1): SAVISQKPSRDICQRGTSLTIQCQVDSQVTMMFWYRQQPGQSLTLIATANQGSEATYESGFVIDKFPISRPNLTFSTLTVSNMSPEDSSIYLCSVEKRLSYDAFFGQGTRLTVV.

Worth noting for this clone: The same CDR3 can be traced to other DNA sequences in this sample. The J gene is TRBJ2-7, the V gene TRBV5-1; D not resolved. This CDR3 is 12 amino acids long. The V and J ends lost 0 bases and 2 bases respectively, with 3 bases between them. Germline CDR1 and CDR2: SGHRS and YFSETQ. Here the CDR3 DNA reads TGCGCCAGCAGCTTGGTCCCCTACGAGCAGTACTTC. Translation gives CASSLVPYEQYF.

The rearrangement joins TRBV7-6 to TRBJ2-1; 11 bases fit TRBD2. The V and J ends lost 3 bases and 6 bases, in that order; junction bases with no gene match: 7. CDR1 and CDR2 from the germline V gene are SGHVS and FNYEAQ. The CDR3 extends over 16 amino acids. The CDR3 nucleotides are TGTGCCAGCAGCTTTGTGGGGACTAGCGGATCCAATGAGCAGTTCTTC. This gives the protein CASSFVGTSGSNEQFF.

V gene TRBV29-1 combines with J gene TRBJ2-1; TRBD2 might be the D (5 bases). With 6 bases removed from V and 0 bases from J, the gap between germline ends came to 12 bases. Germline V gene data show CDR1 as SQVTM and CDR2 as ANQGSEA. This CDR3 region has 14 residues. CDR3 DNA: TGCAGCGTGCCCGATGGGAGCTCCTACAATGAGCAGTTCTTC. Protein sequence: CSVPDGSSYNEQFF.